The 16 T cell receptor delta chains given below trace back to one sample, sequenced in a study of γδ T cells in repeated Plasmodium falciparum infection. TCRdb made new clone calls on the multiplex PCR reads using CATT. In the table there are around 49,000 delta-chain clones, roughly 2% of which are singletons. Vgamma9/Vdelta2+ and Vdelta2-negative gammadelta T cells were flow-sorted from PBMC for bulk sequencing. The source material was gamma-delta T cells from blood. These receptors were collected from a pool of human donors (malaria-infected and uninfected, not separated).

Comment on this clone: TCRdb attributes to this sequence the protein of a much larger clone, which differs from the DNA translation at residue 18; a read error is likely, and the protein displayed is translated from the DNA. This rearrangement joins TRDV3 to TRDJ1; 13 bases are a match to TRDD3. The J gene, not given by TCRdb, was assigned here from a germline match of the nucleotide sequence. V lost 0 bases, J lost 3 bases, and 31 bases stayed unmatched. In germline, CDR1 is TVYSNPD, CDR2 GDNSRS (reference sequence). This CDR3 region has 24 residues. CDR3 loop: CAFSLPDQGLPTSTGGYGADKLIF. The CDR3 DNA reads TGTGCCTTTAGCTTACCAGACCAGGGCCTTCCTACCAGTACTGGGGGATACGGGGCCGATAAACTCATCTTT. The whole variable domain, filled in from reference TRDV3 and TRDJ1, reads CDKVTQSSPDQTVASGSEVVLLCTYDTVYSNPDLFWYRIRPDYSFQFVFYGDNSRSEGADFTQGRFSVKHILTQKAFHLVISPVRTEDSATYYCAFSLPDQGLPTSTGGYGADKLIFGKGTRVTVEP.

This clone was counted ten times or more. TCRdb's protein, taken from a much larger clone, differs from this DNA's translation at residue 9, likely owing to a read error; the protein displayed comes from the DNA. The CDR3 nucleotides read TGTGCCTTTAGCTACCCTTCCTACTCAGGGGATGTACTGGGGGATACGCTGTACACCGATAAACTCATCTTT. Encoded protein: CAFSYPSYSGDVLGDTLYTDKLIF. The V and J genes are TRDV3 and TRDJ1, with 13 bases fitting TRDD3. TCRdb supplies no J gene; here it was assigned by aligning the nucleotide sequence to germline. With V trimmed by 0 bases and J by 0 bases, 28 bases remained unmatched. Germline lookup yields CDR1 TVYSNPD and CDR2 GDNSRS (reference sequence). The CDR3 extends over 24 amino acids. Full variable domain (rest looked up from reference TRDV3 and TRDJ1): CDKVTQSSPDQTVASGSEVVLLCTYDTVYSNPDLFWYRIRPDYSFQFVFYGDNSRSEGADFTQGRFSVKHILTQKAFHLVISPVRTEDSATYYCAFSYPSYSGDVLGDTLYTDKLIFGKGTRVTVEP.

This clone occurred many times. V is TRDV1 and J is TRDJ1; 11 bases are a match to TRDD3. CDR1 and CDR2 from the germline V gene are TSWWSYY and QGS. The CDR3 loop spans 18 amino acids. V lost 3 bases and J lost 0; bases outside the gene matches: 9. CDR3 DNA: TGTGCTCTTGGGGACACATCCTGGGGGATACTTAACACCGATAAACTCATCTTT. This codes for CALGDTSWGILNTDKLIF.

This clone has more than one count but fewer than ten. A far more abundant clone sits one base away, making this likely a read error. Other DNA sequences in this specimen translate into the identical CDR3. CDR3 protein: CALGRTWGIRVSSSWDTRQMFF. CDR3 DNA: TGTGCTCTTGGGCGAACGTGGGGGATACGCGTTTCGAGCTCCTGGGACACCCGACAGATGTTCTTC. The V gene reported is TRDV1; the J gene is uncalled; the D call in the table, TRDD3, was not verified against the DNA. CDR3 size: 22 residues. Per germline, CDR1 TSWWSYY and CDR2 QGS.

There are many counts of this clone. This likely stems from a read error, as it lies one base from a far larger clone. The same CDR3 also results from other DNA sequences found in this sample. The chain recombines TRDV1 with TRDJ1; D possibly corresponds to TRDD2 (6 bases). The CDR3 consists of 18 residues. CDR1 is TSWWSYY, CDR2 QGS, per germline. The CDR3: CALGEGPTPPLPTDKLIF. The CDR3 bases are TGTGCTCTTGGGGAGGGTCCTACACCGCCCCTCCCGACCGATAAGCTCATCTTT.

For this clone: It differs at one base from a far larger clone, so likely a read error. In the same sample, other DNA sequences code for this CDR3. The chain joins TRDV2 to TRDJ1; 8 nucleotides agree with TRDD3. Here the J gene was assigned by germline matching of the DNA, as TCRdb has none. This CDR3 is built from 23 residues. V shed 0 bases and J 0 bases; nucleotides not matched to a gene: 26. Germline CDR1 reads GEAIGNYY; CDR2 reads EKD. The CDR3 spells CACDTLPTPGGRGRPTNTDKLIF. DNA of the CDR3: TGTGCCTGTGACACCCTCCCGACTCCTGGGGGACGCGGCCGACCGACCAACACCGATAAACTCATCTTT.

This clone was observed a handful of times. The protein held in TCRdb is that of a much larger clone and does not match this DNA's translation at residue 7, likely because of a read error; the protein shown is translated from the DNA. This rearrangement joins TRDV2 to TRDJ1; D uncertain. The J gene was not available in TCRdb and was assigned here by matching the DNA to germline segments. The CDR3 spans 16 residues. V was cut by 3 bases and J by 9 bases, with 25 bases left in between. CDR1 GEAIGNYY and CDR2 EKD come from the germline V gene. The CDR3 DNA is TGTGCCTGTGACGCCCGCGTCACAGTGGGCTGGAGGGAACTCATCTTT. Protein sequence: CACDARVTVGWRELIF.

Comment on this clone: TCRdb pairs this DNA with a much larger clone's protein that differs at residue 5, likely a read error; the protein shown was translated from the DNA. This chain links TRDV1 with TRDJ2; the D is unclear. The J gene, left out of TCRdb, was set here by checking the DNA against germline. CDR1 is TSWWSYY, CDR2 QGS, per germline. The V gene lost 4 bases and the J gene lost 7 bases, with 13 bases spanning the gap. This CDR3 contains 14 residues. The CDR3 region is CALGVRLRRAQLFF. CDR3 nucleotide sequence: TGTGCTCTTGGGGTCCGACTCCGGAGAGCACAACTCTTCTTT.

This clone has at least ten counts. This DNA's translation differs at residue 18 from TCRdb's protein, which comes from a much larger clone; a read error is likely, and the protein shown is translated from the DNA. The V gene is TRDV3, the J gene TRDJ1, with 12 bases fitting TRDD3. Germline-derived CDR1 and CDR2 are TVYSNPD and GDNSRS (reference sequence). CDR3 length equals 20 residues. The CDR3 is CALITGLPPYWGIPTDKPIF. The CDR3 coding sequence is TGTGCCTTGATAACAGGCCTTCCGCCGTACTGGGGGATACCGACAGATAAACCCATCTTT.

Concerning this clone: TCRdb lists the protein of a much larger clone for this DNA, which differs at residue 6, so this is likely a read error; the protein given here is translated from the DNA itself. The chain combines TRDV3 with TRDJ1, with D unresolved. The J gene, absent from TCRdb, was called here by matching the DNA to germline. CDR1 is TVYSNPD, CDR2 GDNSRS, per germline (reference sequence). V was shortened by 2 bases and J by 0 bases, with 34 bases between the two germline ends. The CDR3 consists of 21 residues. This CDR3 reads CAFCRVFKSMRDNSYTDKLIF. CDR3 sequence (DNA): TGTGCCTTTTGCCGGGTCTTCAAGTCGATGAGGGACAACTCGTACACCGATAAACTCATCTTT.

By proportion, this clone is medium-sized. The same CDR3 also results from other DNA sequences found in this sample. V gene TRDV1 combines with J gene TRDJ1; D gene unclear. Looked up from germline, CDR1 is TSWWSYY and CDR2 is QGS. Trimming stripped 8 bases from V and 5 bases from J, with 12 bases between. CDR3 length equals 12 residues. In DNA, the CDR3 is TGTGCTCTTTTGGAAGCACCAGATAAACTCATCTTT. Its translation: CALLEAPDKLIF.

Comments on this clone: This DNA's translation and the protein TCRdb lists, from a much larger clone, do not match at residue 9, likely due to a read error; the protein shown is translated from the DNA. The rearrangement joins TRDV1 to TRDJ1; 11 nucleotides align to TRDD3. TCRdb does not report a J gene; here it was assigned by matching the DNA to germline references. V dropped 2 bases and J dropped 0; count of bases not matched to a gene: 35. The length of the CDR3 is 27 residues. The germline gives CDR1 TSWWSYY, CDR2 QGS. This chain's CDR3 is CALGEVRACHRPSVGGYASAYTDKLIF. DNA of the CDR3: TGTGCTCTTGGGGAAGTAAGGGCCTGCCACCGTCCCTCTGTTGGGGGATACGCTTCTGCCTACACCGATAAACTCATCTTT.

This clone was seen a handful of times. The TCRdb record carries a much larger clone's protein, which differs from this DNA's translation at residue 7; a read error is the likely cause, and the protein listed here is the DNA translation. This rearrangement joins TRDV3 to TRDJ1; D is possibly TRDD2 (5 bases). TCRdb offers no J gene call, so here the DNA was matched to germline to obtain one. V was clipped by 3 bases and J by 6 bases, with 23 bases between them. Germline CDR1 and CDR2: TVYSNPD and GDNSRS (reference sequence). This CDR3 contains 15 residues. For the CDR3, the DNA is TGTGCCTTCCCCTACGGGGTACGAAACCCCCATAAACTCATCTTT. This sequence encodes CAFPYGVRNPHKLIF.

As regards this clone: The TCRdb protein comes from a much larger clone and disagrees with this DNA's translation at residue 4, likely due to a read error; the protein given here is derived from the DNA. The chain is built from TRDV1 and TRDJ2, with TRDD3 identical over 9 bases. The J gene, not given by TCRdb, was assigned here from a germline match of the nucleotide sequence. CDR1 is TSWWSYY, CDR2 QGS, per germline. This CDR3 has 21 residues. The CDR3 DNA is TGTGCTCTTGTGGAACCACAGTTTTTCACTGGGGGACGTTATCGGACAGCACAACTCTTCTTT. This translates into CALVEPQFFTGGRYRTAQLFF.

This clone was observed a few times. TCRdb's listed protein matches a much larger clone and diverges from this DNA's translation at residue 9, likely through a read error; the protein shown comes from the DNA. The rearrangement links TRDV1 to TRDJ1, with TRDD3 matching 9 bases. TCRdb carries no J gene annotation; the J gene was assigned here by matching the DNA with germline. CDR3 size: 22 residues. The V and J ends lost 2 bases and 0 bases, in that order; junction bases with no gene match: 22. Germline CDR1 and CDR2: TSWWSYY and QGS. CDR3 DNA sequence: TGTGCTCTTGGGGAAAACCAATTCCAGTACTGGGGGACACCTCTGTACACCGATAAACTCATCTTT. Translated, it gives CALGENQFQYWGTPLYTDKLIF.

Concerning this clone itself: The amino acid sequence in TCRdb belongs to a much larger clone and departs from this DNA's translation at residue 11, likely a sequencing read error; the sequence shown is translated from the DNA. V usage is TRDV2 and J usage is TRDJ1; D is ambiguous. No J gene is reported in TCRdb; it was inferred here by comparing the DNA with germline. CDR1 GEAIGNYY and CDR2 EKD come from the germline V gene. This CDR3 is 14 amino acids long. CDR3 amino acids: CACDKVGVVDELIF. The CDR3 DNA sequence: TGTGCCTGTGACAAGGTAGGGGTCGTCGATGAACTCATCTTT.